The entry that follows covers one T cell receptor (beta chain) sequence. The source of the sample is a study of immune cell composition in non-small cell lung cancer. V was clipped by 5 bases and J by 8 bases, with 16 bases between them. Germline CDR1 reads SGHTA; CDR2 reads FQGNSA. The CDR3 is 15 residues long. The normal lung sample lay at least 3 cm, and maximally far, from the tumour. Only in-frame clones appear in the TCRdb table, and some are missing; sequencing was by immunoSEQ multiplex PCR. The sample carries 2,700 or so clones, 73% recorded once. The sample was also linked to a second study, of CD4 T cells in lung cancer.

The chain combines TRBV7-2 with TRBJ1-6; the D is unclear. The sequenced material came from non-adjacent lung tissue. This TCR was recovered from a human donor with non-small cell lung cancer. The CDR3 nucleotides read TGTGCCAGCAGCCCGAACGGCGAGGGCTATTCACCCCTCCACTTT. Its translation is CASSPNGEGYSPLHF.